The 2 T cell receptor beta chains reported below all come from one sample, sequenced in a study of OX40 agonist ivuxolimab in advanced cancers. Libraries were prepared through the immunoSEQ multiplex PCR assay. The clones in this table, taken by TCRdb from immuneACCESS, are in-frame only. Not every clone is retained; where verified, under half of the shortfall comes from an unresolved V gene, and the cause of the rest is unknown. The sample table records more than 50,000 clones; 85% of these occur just once. Roughly 3.9% of the sample is taken by the ten largest. The sequencing used CD4+ or CD8+ T cells sorted from blood, collected in a trial of the OX40 agonist ivuxolimab. These receptors all stem from an adult with an advanced solid tumor such as melanoma, head and neck, liver or kidney cancer.

CDR3 nucleotide sequence: TGCGCCAGCAGTGCTCCGGGGGGCCAAGGGACCGGGGAGCTGTTTTTT. Translated, it gives CASSAPGGQGTGELFF. The chain joins TRBV5-1 to TRBJ2-2, with D possibly matching TRBD2 (7 bases). The CDR3 sequence is 16 residues long. The V end lost 5 bases, the J end lost 5 bases, and 19 bases lay between the germline ends. CDR1 and CDR2 from the germline V gene are SGHRS and YFSETQ.

The rearrangement links TRBV18 to TRBJ2-6; D is tentatively TRBD1 or TRBD2 (5 bases each). Germline V gene data show CDR1 as KGHSH and CDR2 as LQKENI. The CDR3 length is 16 residues. Trimming removed 4 bases at V and 2 bases at J, with 12 bases between. This chain's CDR3 is CASSRGTPTGANVLTF. CDR3 DNA: TGTGCCAGCTCACGAGGGACGCCCACTGGGGCCAACGTCCTGACTTTC. The entire variable domain, with the rest obtained from reference TRBV18 and TRBJ2-6, is as follows: NAGVMQNPRHLVRRRGQEARLRCSPMKGHSHVYWYRQLPEEGLKFMVYLQKENIIDESGMPKERFSAEFPKEGPSILRIQQVVRGDSAAYFCASSRGTPTGANVLTFGAGSRLTVL.